This TCR beta chain was documented in a study of regulatory T cells in long-lasting Graves disease. Findings of the study overall: There was favoring of TRBV28, TRBJ1-2 and TRBJ2-5 in persistent disease.

To make TCR beta libraries, researchers used iRepertoire HTBI primers and Arm-PCR of CDR3 regions. TCRdb ran MiXCR on the multiplex PCR reads and lists one entry per CDR3 protein. The table records hundreds of thousands of distinct CDR3 sequences, around 30% of them present only once. V was pared by 0 bases and J by 5 bases, with 10 bases between. This CDR3 has 14 amino acids. CDR1 MNHEY and CDR2 SVGAGI come from the germline V gene. This clonotype was seen more than once but under ten times. Its antigen is unknown. This sample's time point: persistent/refractory GD, antithyroid drugs over 5 years with positive TRAb. RNA isolated from PBMCs was used to make the TCR library.

This TCR derives from a female donor with Graves disease. The source material was peripheral blood mononuclear cells (PBMCs), sampled when the disease was refractory, from a patient treated with antithyroid drugs. The chain couples TRBV6-5 to TRBJ2-5, with D possibly TRBD1 on 5 matching bases. The CDR3 DNA is TGTGCCAGCAGTTACTCTCCAGGGCGCGAGACCCAGTACTTC. This sequence encodes CASSYSPGRETQYF.